A single sample is the source of the 20 T cell receptor beta chains below, sequenced in a study of blood T cells in healthy people across ages. Combining a sample-barcoded 5' primer with a J-beta primer mix, a second PCR ran for roughly 6 to 12 cycles. MiXCR was run by TCRdb on the 5' RACE reads, yielding one entry per CDR3 protein. This repertoire shows around 1,800,000 distinct CDR3 sequences, about two fifths found once; its top ten account for more than 20%. The sequenced sample was blood. The receptor set was obtained from a human donor in good health.

This clonotype is a singleton in its sample. The chain uses TRBV6-5 and TRBJ1-1; possibly TRBD1 for D (6 bases). Trimming cost V 2 bases and J 11 bases, with 18 bases left between them. Germline V gene lookup returns CDR1 MNHEY and CDR2 SVGAGI. The CDR3 is 14 residues long. CDR3 region: CASSYGQGSFGAFF. The DNA for the CDR3 is TGTGCCAGCAGTTACGGGCAGGGGTCGTTTGGGGCTTTCTTT.

This clonotype was seen a few times. This rearrangement joins TRBV11-3 to TRBJ1-2; tentatively, D is TRBD1 (6 bases). CDR3 length: 15 amino acids. Deletions cut 2 bases from V and 2 bases from J, with 12 bases between. Germline values: CDR1 SGHNT, CDR2 YENEEA. The CDR3 reads CASSLFNQGNYGYTF. The CDR3 region has the DNA TGTGCCAGCAGCTTATTTAACCAGGGGAACTATGGCTACACCTTC. The complete variable domain, with remaining parts taken from reference TRBV11-3 and TRBJ1-2, reads EAGVVQSPRYKIIEKKQPVAFWCNPISGHNTLYWYLQNLGQGPELLIRYENEEAVDDSQLPKDRFSAERLKGVDSTLKIQPAELGDSAVYLCASSLFNQGNYGYTFGSGTRLTVV.

This clonotype has just a few counts. The chain uses TRBV29-1 and TRBJ2-3, with a weak D call TRBD2 (5 bases). From germline, CDR1 is SQVTM and CDR2 ANQGSEA. The V end lost 3 bases, the J end lost 10 bases, and 17 bases lay between the germline ends. The CDR3 extends over 13 amino acids. CDR3 residues: CSVDLTGGPPQYF. The CDR3 nucleotides are TGCAGCGTTGACCTTACCGGAGGACCTCCGCAGTATTTT.

The J gene is TRBJ2-7, the V gene TRBV20-1; D unresolved. Trimming removed 2 bases from V and 2 bases from J, with 10 bases in between. There are 13 residues in the CDR3. Germline assignment: CDR1 DFQATT and CDR2 SNEGSKA (reference sequence). CDR3 in amino acids: CSARSATAYEQYF. The CDR3 DNA sequence: TGCAGTGCTAGATCTGCAACCGCCTACGAGCAGTACTTC.

The chain employs TRBV20-1 and TRBJ2-1, with D perhaps being TRBD1 or TRBD2 (6 bases each). Per germline, CDR1 DFQATT and CDR2 SNEGSKA (reference sequence). Deletions cut 1 base from V and 6 bases from J, with 16 bases between. The CDR3 is made up of 15 amino acids. CDR3 bases: TGCAGTGCTAGAGTGCCCCTCACGGGGGCCAATGAGCAGTTCTTC. Translating gives CSARVPLTGANEQFF.

With regard to this clonotype: A much larger clone differs from this one at a single base, so this may be a read error. The chain links TRBV27 to TRBJ2-7; 8 bases match TRBD1. Germline loops: CDR1 MNHEY, CDR2 SMNVEV (reference sequence). The V and J ends lost 6 bases and 4 bases, in that order; junction bases with no gene match: 8. The CDR3 is 14 amino acids. DNA of the CDR3: TGTGCCAGCAGGTTCGACAGGGGAGTTTACGAGCAGTACTTC. Translation gives CASRFDRGVYEQYF.

This clonotype came up a few times. The chain employs TRBV20-1 and TRBJ1-6, with TRBD1 matching over 10 bases. V gave up 0 bases and J gave up 8 bases; unmatched junction bases: 4. CDR3 size: 15 residues. Germline CDR1 and CDR2: DFQATT and SNEGSKA (reference sequence). CDR3 region: CSARDRTGGDSPLHF. CDR3 nucleotide sequence: TGCAGTGCTAGAGATAGGACAGGGGGTGATTCACCCCTCCACTTT.

CDR3 sequence: CASTSSRGGNYNEQFF. DNA for the CDR3: TGTGCCAGCACCTCTTCCCGGGGGGGAAATTACAATGAGCAGTTCTTC. The chain combines TRBV6-5 with TRBJ2-1; 8 bases agree with TRBD2. Germline V gene sequence: CDR1 MNHEY, CDR2 SVGAGI. J gave up 4 bases and V 7 bases, and 12 bases lay outside the gene matches. This CDR3 spans 16 amino acids.

This clonotype was picked up many times. The J gene is TRBJ2-4, the V gene TRBV12-3 or TRBV12-4; D is ambiguous. The CDR3 is 14 amino acids. Trimming stripped 6 bases from V and 2 bases from J, with 11 bases between. CDR3: CASRPRGSKNIQYF. The CDR3, as DNA: TGTGCCAGCAGACCACGTGGGTCCAAAAACATTCAGTACTTC.

The CDR3 DNA sequence: TGTGCCAGCAGCCGTTGGTCGGGGGCCTCCTACGAGCAGTACTTC. Protein product: CASSRWSGASYEQYF. The chain links TRBV7-2 to TRBJ2-7, with D perhaps matching TRBD1 or TRBD2 (6 bases each). CDR1 SGHTA and CDR2 FQGNSA come from the germline V gene. The CDR3 contains 15 residues. V was trimmed by 5 bases and J by 0 bases, leaving 14 bases between them.

The CDR3 DNA follows: TGTGCCAGCAGCCCAACAAGCGGGGGCAAGTACGAGCAGTACTTC. Translating gives CASSPTSGGKYEQYF. The J gene is TRBJ2-7, the V gene TRBV9; 8 positions match TRBD2. Trimming took 4 bases from V and 4 from J; bases not matched to a gene: 10. This CDR3 has 15 residues. Germline V lookup: CDR1 SGDLS, CDR2 YYNGEE.

As regards this clonotype: Because the CDR3 is missing its conserved closing phenylalanine or tryptophan, this is likely a read error. The chain has TRBV11-2 and TRBJ2-1; a possible D gene is TRBD1 (5 bases). The V gene's germline CDR1 is SGHAT and CDR2 FQNNGV. The CDR3 has 14 amino acids. V dropped 1 base and J dropped 7 bases, with 11 bases sitting between them. The CDR3 sequence: CASSLVWAGNEQFS. For the CDR3, the DNA is TGTGCCAGCAGCTTAGTATGGGCAGGGAATGAGCAGTTCTCC.

The CDR3 bases are TGTGCCAGCAGTTACTCCTCGGGACAGGACTACGAGCAGTACTTC. It encodes CASSYSSGQDYEQYF. This chain uses TRBV6-6 with TRBJ2-7; TRBD1 agrees at 8 bases. V was clipped by 0 bases and J by 3 bases; unmatched bases: 4. Germline V gene data show CDR1 as MNHNY and CDR2 as SVGAGI (reference sequence). CDR3 size: 15 residues.

The V call is TRBV7-2, the J call TRBJ2-4; TRBD1 agrees at 8 bases. V dropped 3 bases and J dropped 13; count of bases not matched to a gene: 11. CDR1 is SGHTA, CDR2 FQGNSA, per germline. The CDR3 length is 14 residues. CDR3 protein: CASSFGQGKWEQYF. DNA for the CDR3: TGTGCCAGCAGCTTCGGACAGGGAAAGTGGGAGCAGTACTTC.

As regards this clonotype: Being one base from a much bigger clone, this may be a read error. Because it lacks the conserved phenylalanine or tryptophan at the end, this CDR3 is likely a read error. The chain is built from TRBV19 and TRBJ2-7; D possibly corresponds to TRBD1 (5 bases). The CDR3 is made up of 13 amino acids. The germline gives CDR1 LNHDA, CDR2 SQIVND (reference sequence). Trimming removed 5 bases from V and 5 bases from J, with 13 bases in between. The DNA of the CDR3 is TGTGCCAGTAGTGTCGGACATCCCAACGAGCAGTACTTA. Translated: CASSVGHPNEQYL.

This clonotype was observed a handful of times. The chain carries TRBV12-3 or TRBV12-4 and TRBJ1-2; 7 bases agree with TRBD1. The J segment lost 8 bases and the V segment lost 5 bases, leaving 5 bases of the junction unmatched. CDR3 length: 12 residues. The CDR3 nucleotides are TGTGCCAGCAGTCCTACGACAGGGGGCTACACCTTC. Protein: CASSPTTGGYTF.

As concerns this clonotype: One junction end disagrees with the germline gene, perhaps due to a read error. The rearrangement links TRBV7-9 to TRBJ2-1; D is ambiguous. The CDR3 runs 15 residues. CDR1 SEHNR and CDR2 FQNEAQ come from the germline V gene (reference sequence). CDR3 coding DNA: TGTGCCAGCAGCTTCCGACTGAGCTCCTGCAATGAGCAGTTCTTC. As protein: CASSFRLSSCNEQFF.

The chain recombines TRBV29-1 with TRBJ2-1; 10 nucleotides match TRBD1. The CDR3 is 12 residues long. CDR1 and CDR2 (germline): SQVTM, ANQGSEA. V shed 8 bases and J 4 bases; nucleotides not matched to a gene: 2. The CDR3 reads CSLGQGYNEQFF. CDR3 in DNA: TGCAGCCTGGGACAGGGGTACAATGAGCAGTTCTTC.

The CDR3 coding sequence is TGTGCCAGCAGCTTAGGGGGACCACTCCACAATGAGCAGTTCTTC. Translation: CASSLGGPLHNEQFF. V gene TRBV7-2 combines with J gene TRBJ2-1; the D call may be TRBD1 or TRBD2 (5 bases each). The V end was cut by 1 base, the J end by 5 bases, with 12 bases between. Per germline, CDR1 SGHTA and CDR2 FQGNSA. The length of the CDR3 is 15 residues.

The chain joins TRBV29-1 to TRBJ2-1, with unresolved D. The CDR3 contains 12 residues. Germline CDR1 is SQVTM and CDR2 is ANQGSEA. V lost 3 bases and J lost 13, with 16 bases in between. CDR3 sequence reads: CSVEADRAFQFF. In DNA form, the CDR3 reads TGCAGCGTTGAGGCCGATCGTGCATTCCAGTTCTTC.